This T cell receptor beta chain was sequenced in a study of blood T cell repertoires in COVID-19. The CDR3 runs to 16 residues. V lost 7 bases to trimming and J lost 6 bases; unmatched junction nucleotides: 8. Germline CDR1 reads LNHDA; CDR2 reads SQIVND (reference sequence). TCRdb keeps only in-frame clones here, not all; method: immunoSEQ multiplex PCR. Among over 200,000 clones, 80% to 85% were seen once, and the ten largest hold about 27%. The chain links TRBV19 to TRBJ2-1, with 14 nucleotides matching TRBD2. The clonotype originates from a man in his forties with acute or convalescent COVID-19. The specimen sequenced was peripheral blood. The CDR3 reads CASTHLGLAGVNEQFF. CDR3 DNA: TGTGCCAGTACCCACCTGGGACTAGCGGGAGTCAATGAGCAGTTCTTC.